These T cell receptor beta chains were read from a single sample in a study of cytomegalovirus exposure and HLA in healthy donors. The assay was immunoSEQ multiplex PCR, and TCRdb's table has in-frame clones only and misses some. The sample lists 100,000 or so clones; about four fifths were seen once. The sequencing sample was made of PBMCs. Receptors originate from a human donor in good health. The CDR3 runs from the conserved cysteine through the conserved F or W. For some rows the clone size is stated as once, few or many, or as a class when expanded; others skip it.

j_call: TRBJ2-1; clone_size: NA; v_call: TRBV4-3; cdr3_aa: CASSQEMAGSNEQFF
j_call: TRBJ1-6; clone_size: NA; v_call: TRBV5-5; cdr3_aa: CASGPVSSYNSPLHF
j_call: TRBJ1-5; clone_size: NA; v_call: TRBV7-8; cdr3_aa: CASSPSGGGGQPQHF
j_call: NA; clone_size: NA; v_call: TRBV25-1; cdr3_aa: CASRRAGYEQYF
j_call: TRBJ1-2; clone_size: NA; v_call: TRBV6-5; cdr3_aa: CASRLARGLGGYTF
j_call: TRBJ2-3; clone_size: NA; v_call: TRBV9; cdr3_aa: CASSVDGGSTDTQYF
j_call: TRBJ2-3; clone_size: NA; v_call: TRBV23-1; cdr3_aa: CASRSGSWDTDTQYF
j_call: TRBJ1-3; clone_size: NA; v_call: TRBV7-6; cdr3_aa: CASSLGTAMENTIYF
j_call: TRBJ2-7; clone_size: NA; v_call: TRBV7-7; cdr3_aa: CASSLGDTYEQYF
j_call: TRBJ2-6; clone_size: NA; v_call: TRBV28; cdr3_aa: CASSFVSETGANVLTF
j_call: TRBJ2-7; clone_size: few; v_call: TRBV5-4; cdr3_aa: CASSGGGPLSYEQYF
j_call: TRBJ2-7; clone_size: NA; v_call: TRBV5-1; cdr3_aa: CASSLTGSSYEQYF
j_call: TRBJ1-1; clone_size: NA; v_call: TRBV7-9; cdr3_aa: CASSPSAGGNTEAFF
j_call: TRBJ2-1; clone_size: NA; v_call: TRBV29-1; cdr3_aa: CSVETGTKTYNEQFF
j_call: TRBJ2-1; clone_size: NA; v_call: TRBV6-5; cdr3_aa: CASREQGYDEQFF
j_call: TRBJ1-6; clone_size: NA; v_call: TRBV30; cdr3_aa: CAWSAEEGSPLHF
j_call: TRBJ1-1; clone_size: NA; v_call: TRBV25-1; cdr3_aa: CASRAGNPGQMNTEAFF
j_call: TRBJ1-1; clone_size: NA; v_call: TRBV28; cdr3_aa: CAMRGQGNTEAFF
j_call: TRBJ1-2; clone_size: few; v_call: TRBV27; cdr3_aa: CASRPTGDYGYTF
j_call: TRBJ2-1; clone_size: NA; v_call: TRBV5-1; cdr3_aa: CASSPEGTSRIEQFF
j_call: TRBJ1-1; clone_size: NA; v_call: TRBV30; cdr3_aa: CAWSAPRTWSEAFF
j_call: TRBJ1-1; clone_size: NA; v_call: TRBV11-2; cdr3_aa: CASSGTGLNTEAFF
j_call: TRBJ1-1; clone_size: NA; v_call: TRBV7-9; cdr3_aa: CASSADRALNTEAFF
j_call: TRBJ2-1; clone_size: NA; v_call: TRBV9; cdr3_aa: CASSDGERGAYNEQFF
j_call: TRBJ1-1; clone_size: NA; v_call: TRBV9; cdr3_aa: CASSVGQGQNTEAFF
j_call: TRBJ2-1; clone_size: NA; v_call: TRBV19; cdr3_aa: CASSIRGAGDIFF
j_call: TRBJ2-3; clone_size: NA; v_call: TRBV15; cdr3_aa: CATHSGRLSTDTQYF
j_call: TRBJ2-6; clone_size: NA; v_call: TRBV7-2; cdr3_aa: CASSRTGQGARGANVLTF
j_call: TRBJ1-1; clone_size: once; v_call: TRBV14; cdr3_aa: CASSQVTGWSITEAFF
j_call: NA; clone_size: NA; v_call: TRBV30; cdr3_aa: CAWSGRQGTSYEQYF
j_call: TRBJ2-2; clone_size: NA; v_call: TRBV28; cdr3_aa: CASRRSYTGELFF
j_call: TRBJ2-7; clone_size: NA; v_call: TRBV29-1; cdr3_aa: CSVGNRVDEQYF
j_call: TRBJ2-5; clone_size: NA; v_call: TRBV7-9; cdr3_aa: CASSPKRGGETQYF
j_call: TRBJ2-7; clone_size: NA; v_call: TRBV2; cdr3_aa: CASKQGATYEQYF